This T cell receptor (beta chain) was sequenced for a study of T-cell reconstitution after alpha-beta-depleted transplantation in children. This clonotype occurred many times. Using unique molecular identifiers, the investigators prepared the TCRbeta library. MiXCR, applied by TCRdb to the PCR reads, yields one record per CDR3 protein. Seen here are a few hundred thousand distinct CDR3 sequences, around 9.7% observed once, and the top ten hold over 4.5%. This CDR3 region has 14 residues. Unmatched junction bases numbered 6, after V lost 2 bases and J lost 6 bases. Germline V gene sequence: CDR1 MNHEY, CDR2 SMNVEV (reference sequence).

Material: PBMCs from the stem cell graft donor, obtained from the stem cell graft. This clonotype was obtained from a human donor who donated a stem cell graft to a child with SCID. The chain combines TRBV27 with TRBJ2-7; 8 bases are shared with TRBD1. The CDR3 loop is CASSLRDRPSEQYF. The DNA of the CDR3 is TGTGCCAGCAGTTTAAGGGACAGGCCGTCCGAGCAGTACTTC.